This TCR beta chain was sequenced for a study of regulatory T cells in long-lasting Graves disease. The sample's time point: newly diagnosed GD, antithyroid drugs for less than 3 months. PBMCs provided the RNA from which the TCR library was made. In building TCR beta libraries, iRepertoire HTBI primers were used together with Arm-PCR of CDR3 regions. Each CDR3 protein is one row after TCRdb ran MiXCR on the multiplex PCR reads. The data show about 540,000 distinct CDR3 sequences, about 13% seen once. After removal of 4 bases from V and 10 bases from J, the junction contained 8 bases not matched to a gene. CDR3 size: 15 residues. Germline assignment: CDR1 SGHKS and CDR2 YYEKEE (reference sequence). These data also featured in a second study, about T cells in Graves' hyperthyroidism and ophthalmopathy.

J is TRBJ2-1 and V is TRBV5-5, with 13 bases that match TRBD2. This sequence was found in a man aged 25 to 40 with Graves disease. The sample in question was peripheral blood mononuclear cells (PBMCs), obtained at new diagnosis, from a patient treated with antithyroid drugs. The CDR3 DNA reads TGTGCCAGCAGCCCAGGACTAGCGGGAGCACAGGAGCAGTTCTTC. It translates to CASSPGLAGAQEQFF.